A selection of T cell receptor beta chains follows, all from one sample in a study of beta chain features in type 1 diabetes. Some clones are missing from TCRdb's copy, which holds only in-frame ones; the method was immunoSEQ multiplex PCR. The sample lists roughly 450,000 clones, around 14% occurring once. The sample taken for sequencing was naive CD4+ T cells from blood. These receptors all come from a man younger than 40 in good health. Each CDR3 is given with its conserved first and last residue. The D gene is left open where the match is weak. Clone size appears in some rows only: once, few, many, or a class for an expanded clone.

>16|TRBD1|TRBJ2-1|TRBV9|few
TGTGCCAGCAGCGTAGCAAGTGGACAGGGGGCCGGTGAGCAGTTCTTC
CASSVASGQGAGEQFF
>17|-|TRBJ2-5|TRBV14|few
TGTGCCAGCAGCCCCCTCAATGGCCTTGTCTGGTCGGAGACCCAGTACTTC
CASSPLNGLVWSETQYF
>12|TRBD1|TRBJ1-1|TRBV30|few
TGTGCCTGGAAGACAGGGTGGACTGAAGCTTTCTTT
CAWKTGWTEAFF
>12|-|TRBJ1-3|TRBV30|few
TGTGCCTGGAGGGGTTCTGGAAACACCATATATTTT
CAWRGSGNTIYF
>14|-|TRBJ1-1|TRBV30|-
TGTGCCTGGAGTAACCTAGGCGTCGGCACTGAAGCTTTCTTT
CAWSNLGVGTEAFF
>14|-|TRBJ2-2|TRBV5-4|few
TGTGCCAGCAGCTTGGCCCATGGGGCCGGGGAGCTGTTTTTT
CASSLAHGAGELFF
>16|TRBD2|TRBJ2-1|TRBV5-1|-
TGCGCCAGCAGCTTGGGTCTAGCGGGTTCGAGCAATGAGCAGTTCTTC
CASSLGLAGSSNEQFF
>15|TRBD1|TRBJ2-1|TRBV7-8|-
TGTGCCAGCAGCTTAGCTGGGACAGGGAGGTTGGAGCAGTTCTTC
CASSLAGTGRLEQFF
>13|-|TRBJ2-1|TRBV7-2|-
TGTGCCAGCAGCTCCCCGGGCCGAAGCGAGCAGTTCTTC
CASSSPGRSEQFF
>14|-|TRBJ2-5|TRBV11-2|few
TGTGCCAGCAGCTTTATCCTAGCCCCCGAGACCCAGTACTTC
CASSFILAPETQYF
>16|-|TRBJ2-7|TRBV6-6|-
TGTGCCAGCAGTTACTCCCCCTTAGCGGCGGGCCACGAGCAGTACTTC
CASSYSPLAAGHEQYF
>17|TRBD2|TRBJ2-1|TRBV5-4|few
TGTGCCAGCAGCTTGGGGGGCCTAGGACTAGCATACAATGAGCAGTTCTTC
CASSLGGLGLAYNEQFF
>14|TRBD1|TRBJ1-5|TRBV9|few
TGTGCCAGCAGCCGGACAGGGACGTTGACGCCCCAGCATTTT
CASSRTGTLTPQHF
>16|-|TRBJ1-2|TRBV4-1|few
TGCGCCAGCAGCCAAGAGGGCCGTAAATTAGACTATGGCTACACCTTC
CASSQEGRKLDYGYTF
>14|TRBD2|TRBJ2-7|TRBV25-1|-
TGTGCCAGCAGCGAGACTAGCCTACCCTACGAGCAGTACTTC
CASSETSLPYEQYF
>14|-|TRBJ1-1|TRBV15|-
TGTGCCACCAGCAGACAGGGAGGGAACACTGAAGCTTTCTTT
CATSRQGGNTEAFF
>14|-|TRBJ1-5|TRBV29-1|-
TGCAGCGTTGGAGAAACTAATAGCAATCAGCCCCAGCATTTT
CSVGETNSNQPQHF
>16|-|TRBJ2-2|TRBV7-9|-
TGTGCCAGCAGCTTATGGGCAAGTGTCGGCACCGGGGAGCTGTTTTTT
CASSLWASVGTGELFF
>16|TRBD2|TRBJ2-1|TRBV7-2|-
TGTGCCACCACTTACGGAGCGGGGCTGCCTTACAATGAGCAGTTCTTC
CATTYGAGLPYNEQFF
>14|-|TRBJ1-5|TRBV18|-
TGTGCCAGCTCCCATGGTGCGACGGACCAGCCCCAGCATTTT
CASSHGATDQPQHF
>11|-|TRBJ1-1|TRBV25-1|-
TGTGCCAGCAGTGAAAGGGGGAGGGCTTTCTTT
CASSERGRAFF
>14|TRBD1|TRBJ2-7|TRBV9|few
TGTGCCAGCAGCCCTAGACAGGGATCCTACGAGCAGTACTTC
CASSPRQGSYEQYF
>14|-|TRBJ2-3|TRBV5-4|few
TGTGCCAGCAGCCACACAGGGTTTACAGATACGCAGTATTTT
CASSHTGFTDTQYF
>15|-|TRBJ2-2|TRBV30|-
TGTGCCTGGAGTATGGGGCGGAGGAACACCGGGGAGCTGTTTTTT
CAWSMGRRNTGELFF
>16|TRBD1|TRBJ2-1|TRBV5-1|-
TGCGCCAGCAGCTTGGGGGGCCGGACAGGGAGGAATGAGCAGTTCTTC
CASSLGGRTGRNEQFF
>13|-|TRBJ2-5|TRBV6-5|-
TGTGCCAGCAGTTACTCGGCGTGGGAGACCCAGTACTTC
CASSYSAWETQYF
>14|TRBD1|TRBJ1-4|TRBV30|-
TGTGCCTGGGGACAGGGGGCAACTAATGAAAAACTGTTTTTT
CAWGQGATNEKLFF
>14|-|TRBJ2-7|TRBV6-1|few
TGTGCCAGCAGTGAAGCGCTCTCGGGGACCGAGCAGTACTTC
CASSEALSGTEQYF
>19|TRBD2|TRBJ2-1|TRBV6-1|few
TGTGCCAGCAGTGCCTTAGCGGGAGGCCCCAGTAAGTCCTACAATGAGCAGTTCTTC
CASSALAGGPSKSYNEQFF
>14|-|TRBJ2-1|TRBV6-5|few
TGTGCCAGCAGTGTGGCAGGCTCCCTCAATGAGCAGTTCTTC
CASSVAGSLNEQFF
>15|-|TRBJ2-3|TRBV9|-
TGTGCCAGCAGCCCCCGGGACTCCACCACAGATACGCAGTATTTT
CASSPRDSTTDTQYF
>13|-|TRBJ2-4|TRBV9|-
TGTGCCAGCAGCGCCCCCTCAAAAAACATTCAGTACTTC
CASSAPSKNIQYF
>12|-|TRBJ1-5|TRBV30|few
TGTGCCTGGAGTCTAAACTTGGGGCCCCAGCATTTT
CAWSLNLGPQHF
>14|-|TRBJ2-5|TRBV4-3|-
TGCGCCAGCAGCCAAGCTTTAGGCAAGGAGACCCAGTACTTC
CASSQALGKETQYF
>15|TRBD2|TRBJ2-1|TRBV7-2|once
TGTGCCAGCAGTCGTACTAGCGGGAGAAACAATGAGCAGTTCTTC
CASSRTSGRNNEQFF
>16|-|TRBJ2-3|TRBV5-1|few
TGCGCCAGCAGCTTGGTTGCGGACCTACCCACAGATACGCAGTATTTT
CASSLVADLPTDTQYF
>13|-|TRBJ1-4|TRBV23-1|once
TGCGCCAGCAGTCAATCGGCTAATGAAAAACTGTTTTTT
CASSQSANEKLFF
>15|-|TRBJ1-1|TRBV5-4|-
TGTGCCAGCAGCTTGTGGGGGTCCGTGAACACTGAAGCTTTCTTT
CASSLWGSVNTEAFF
>16|-|TRBJ2-3|TRBV5-4|few
TGTGCCAGCAGCCAGTTCCGTTCGCGCGGCACAGATACGCAGTATTTT
CASSQFRSRGTDTQYF
>15|TRBD1|TRBJ2-5|TRBV4-3|few
TGCGCCAGCAGCCAAGGGGACAGGGGGATTCAGACCCAGTACTTC
CASSQGDRGIQTQYF
>16|-|TRBJ2-3|TRBV9|few
TGTGCCAGCAGCGTAGGGGGGAGCTTCGGCACAGATACGCAGTATTTT
CASSVGGSFGTDTQYF
>16|-|TRBJ2-5|TRBV4-1|few
TGCGCCAGCAGCCAAGTTAGTCGGAGGGGCCAAGAGACCCAGTACTTC
CASSQVSRRGQETQYF
>15|TRBD2|TRBJ2-5|TRBV4-1|-
TGCGCCAGCAGCCCGGGAGGGCCTAGCGGGGAGACCCAGTACTTC
CASSPGGPSGETQYF
>19|TRBD2|TRBJ2-1|TRBV19|few
TGTGCCAGTAGTATAGGGCCTAGCGGTTTCCCGAAGCAACTCCATGAGCAGTTCTTC
CASSIGPSGFPKQLHEQFF